Described below is a single T cell receptor (beta chain) sequence and its context. The CDR3 is made up of 14 amino acids. CDR1 DFQATT and CDR2 SNEGSKA come from the germline V gene (reference sequence). The source of the sample is a study of T cells expressing NK-cell markers. TCRdb re-called the 5' RACE reads and shows each CDR3 protein once, DNA omitted. The data include roughly 15,000 distinct CDR3 sequences; the top ten clones carry about 60%. The source is a man between 18 and 69 years old in good health. Sequenced sample: blood T cells: a sorted CD56 or NKG2C T cell subset, CD4+ or CD8+ T cells, or bulk PBMC T cells (not recorded which). The gene calls are TRBV20-1 and TRBJ2-7; with no DNA, the TCRdb D assignment of TRBD2 cannot be verified. The CDR3 here is CSARPSGSLREQYF.